The 5 T cell receptor beta chains below all came from one sample that was sequenced in a study of CD8 T cells in Susac syndrome. Random hexamers served to reverse transcribe roughly 0.45 to 1 ug RNA. One entry per CDR3 protein results from TCRdb running MiXCR on the immunoSEQ multiplex PCR reads. This table has approximately 210,000 distinct CDR3 sequences, over 90% appearing once. Sequencing used CD4+ T cells from PBMCs. All receptors derive from a human donor with Susac syndrome.

The rearrangement links TRBV29-1 to TRBJ2-7; the match to TRBD2 covers 7 bases. V trimming: 4 bases; J trimming: 3 bases; junction bases outside the gene matches: 0. The germline gives CDR1 SQVTM, CDR2 ANQGSEA. This CDR3 comprises 11 residues. CDR3 sequence reads: CSVGEGYEQYF. CDR3 nucleotide sequence: TGCAGCGTTGGGGAGGGCTACGAGCAGTACTTC.

The chain is built from TRBV6-6 and TRBJ1-4; 9 bases line up with TRBD1. Trimming cost V 4 bases and J 8 bases; bases outside gene matches: 2. Germline V gene lookup returns CDR1 MNHNY and CDR2 SVGAGI (reference sequence). The CDR3 has 13 amino acids. The CDR3 reads CASSSQGAEKLFF. DNA of the CDR3: TGTGCCAGCAGTTCACAGGGGGCGGAAAAACTGTTTTTT.

The chain carries TRBV3-1 and TRBJ2-5; no firm D call. The germline gives CDR1 LGHDT, CDR2 YNNKEL (reference sequence). V was clipped by 4 bases and J by 4 bases, with 7 bases between them. This CDR3 spans 12 amino acids. CDR3 nucleotide sequence: TGTGCCAGCAGCCTCTCTTCAGAGACCCAGTACTTC. This gives the protein CASSLSSETQYF.

The chain is built from TRBV4-3 and TRBJ2-2; 10 bases match TRBD2. After removal of 5 bases from V and 1 base from J, the junction contained 4 bases not matched to a gene. Germline lookup yields CDR1 LGHNA and CDR2 YSLEER. The CDR3 has 16 residues. CDR3 sequence: CASSSIAGGNTGELFF. The CDR3, as DNA: TGCGCCAGCAGCTCGATAGCGGGGGGGAACACCGGGGAGCTGTTTTTT.

The chain links TRBV21-1 to TRBJ2-7; the table's D call, TRBD1, was not checked against the DNA. TRBV21-1 is described as a pseudogene. The CDR3 totals 15 residues. The CDR3 DNA follows: TGTGCCAGCACTACGGGACAGGCGAACCCTTCCGAGCAGTACTTC. Translating it yields CASTTGQANPSEQYF.